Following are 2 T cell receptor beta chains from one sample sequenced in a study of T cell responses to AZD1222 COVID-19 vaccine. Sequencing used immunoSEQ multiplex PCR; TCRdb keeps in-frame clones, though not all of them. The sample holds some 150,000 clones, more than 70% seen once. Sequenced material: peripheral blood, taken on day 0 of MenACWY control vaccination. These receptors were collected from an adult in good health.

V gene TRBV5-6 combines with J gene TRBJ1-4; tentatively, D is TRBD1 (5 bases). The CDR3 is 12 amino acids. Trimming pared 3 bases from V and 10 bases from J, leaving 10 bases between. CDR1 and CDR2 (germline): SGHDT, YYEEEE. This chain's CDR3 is CASSSGGVKLFF. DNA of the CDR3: TGTGCCAGCAGCTCGGGGGGTGTAAAACTGTTTTTT.

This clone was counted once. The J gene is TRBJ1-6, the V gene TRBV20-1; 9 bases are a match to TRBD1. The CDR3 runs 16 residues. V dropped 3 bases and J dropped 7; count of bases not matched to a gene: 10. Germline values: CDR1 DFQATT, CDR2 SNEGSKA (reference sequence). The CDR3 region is CSASAPGQGVNSPLHF. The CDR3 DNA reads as TGCAGTGCTAGTGCACCGGGACAGGGCGTGAATTCACCCCTCCACTTT.